This entry lists 13 T cell receptor beta chains sequenced from one sample in a study of cytomegalovirus exposure and HLA in healthy donors. The PCR used 60 Vbeta and 13 Jbeta primers. Repertoires were generated with immunoSEQ multiplex PCR, while TCRdb's copy carries only in-frame clones and drops some. The sample yields 100,000 to 150,000 clones, approximately 80% seen once. Sequencing input: PBMCs. Receptor source: a woman between 35 and 50 years old in good health and CMV-seropositive.

The chain couples TRBV2 to TRBJ2-5; 10 nucleotides agree with TRBD2. The V gene end was trimmed by 6 bases and the J gene end by 5 bases; junction bases not matched to a gene: 12. The CDR3 is 16 residues long. Germline loops: CDR1 SNHLY, CDR2 FYNNEI. CDR3 amino acids: CASSALSGRDTETQYF. DNA of the CDR3: TGTGCCAGCAGCGCCTTGAGCGGGAGGGACACGGAGACCCAGTACTTC.

The chain joins TRBV18 to TRBJ1-3; a weak D match, TRBD1 (5 bases). The CDR3 is 16 residues long. Per the germline V gene, CDR1 is KGHSH and CDR2 is LQKENI. Trimming left V 6 bases short and J 0 bases short, with 15 bases between. As DNA, the CDR3 is TGTGCCAGCTCTCCCAGTCGACAGACCTCTGGAAACACCATATATTTT. Translation gives CASSPSRQTSGNTIYF.

This clone has a single count. The J gene is TRBJ1-5, the V gene TRBV28, with D possibly being TRBD1 (5 bases). The germline V gene encodes CDR1 MDHEN and CDR2 SYDVKM. Trimming cost V 1 base and J 6 bases, with 10 bases left between them. The CDR3 consists of 14 residues. The CDR3 loop is CASSLLGGAQPQHF. CDR3 bases: TGTGCCAGCAGTTTATTAGGTGGGGCTCAGCCCCAGCATTTT. Full variable domain (rest looked up from reference TRBV28 and TRBJ1-5): DVKVTQSSRYLVKRTGEKVFLECVQDMDHENMFWYRQDPGLGLRLIYFSYDVKMKEKGDIPEGYSVSREKKERFSLILESASTNQTSMYLCASSLLGGAQPQHFGDGTRLSIL.

DNA for the CDR3: TGTGCCAGCAGCTTCCAAGGGGGCCAGCCCCAGCATTTT. Translated, it gives CASSFQGGQPQHF. The rearrangement joins TRBV7-9 to TRBJ1-5; TRBD1 matches at 7 bases. The CDR3 contains 13 residues. Germline CDR1 and CDR2: SEHNR and FQNEAQ (reference sequence). Germline trimming cut 3 bases from V and 7 bases from J; bases unmatched to any gene: 3.

This clone appeared a few times. This chain uses TRBV30 with TRBJ2-3; D is ambiguous. The CDR3 length is 12 residues. The ends were cut back, 1 base at V and 5 bases at J, with 7 bases in the middle. Germline loops: CDR1 GTSNPN, CDR2 SVGIG (reference sequence). CDR3 nucleotide sequence: TGTGCCTGGAGTGAACGAGGAGATACGCAGTATTTT. Translating it yields CAWSERGDTQYF. Based on the CDR3 plus reference TRBV30 and TRBJ2-3, the full variable domain is SQTIHQWPATLVQPVGSPLSLECTVEGTSNPNLYWYRQAAGRGLQLLFYSVGIGQISSEVPQNLSASRPQDRQFILSSKKLLLSDSGFYLCAWSERGDTQYFGPGTRLTVL.

The V gene is TRBV28, the J gene TRBJ2-7, with D possibly matching TRBD2 (5 bases). This CDR3 has 14 residues. Germline CDR1 MDHEN, CDR2 SYDVKM. V gave up 7 bases and J gave up 0 bases, with 13 bases separating them. The chain's CDR3 is CASKRSGSSYEQYF. Here the CDR3 DNA reads TGTGCCAGCAAAAGAAGCGGAAGCTCCTACGAGCAGTACTTC. Complete variable domain (other parts from reference TRBV28 and TRBJ2-7): DVKVTQSSRYLVKRTGEKVFLECVQDMDHENMFWYRQDPGLGLRLIYFSYDVKMKEKGDIPEGYSVSREKKERFSLILESASTNQTSMYLCASKRSGSSYEQYFGPGTRLTVT.

J is TRBJ2-1 and V is TRBV18; weak D call: TRBD1 (6 bases). CDR1 is KGHSH and CDR2 is LQKENI in the germline V gene. CDR3 size: 15 residues. Trimming removed 3 bases from V and 6 bases from J, with 15 bases in between. As DNA, the CDR3 is TGTGCCAGCTCACCGCAAAACAGGGAGAGCAATGAGCAGTTCTTC. Translated, it gives CASSPQNRESNEQFF.

This clone has only a few counts. This chain uses TRBV5-3 with TRBJ1-2; 9 nucleotides agree with TRBD1. TRBV5-3 is designated an ORF whose function remains uncertain. J lost 5 bases, V lost 1 base, and 3 bases had no gene match. The CDR3 contains 14 residues. The CDR3 sequence: CARSLSGQGYGYTF. CDR3 DNA sequence: TGTGCCAGAAGCTTGTCGGGACAGGGTTATGGCTACACCTTC.

V gene TRBV28 combines with J gene TRBJ2-7, with D possibly TRBD2 on 5 matching bases. Germline CDR1 and CDR2: MDHEN and SYDVKM. Trimming cost V 9 bases and J 5 bases, with 14 bases left between them. The CDR3 covers 12 residues. For the CDR3, the DNA is TGTGCCAGTGGGCAAGAGGGTAACGAGCAGTACTTC. The encoded protein is CASGQEGNEQYF. The full variable domain, with the rest looked up from reference TRBV28 and TRBJ2-7, is DVKVTQSSRYLVKRTGEKVFLECVQDMDHENMFWYRQDPGLGLRLIYFSYDVKMKEKGDIPEGYSVSREKKERFSLILESASTNQTSMYLCASGQEGNEQYFGPGTRLTVT.

This clone has a single count. This rearrangement joins TRBV6-6 to TRBJ2-1; 9 bases match TRBD2. Trimming cost V 6 bases and J 2 bases; bases outside gene matches: 2. Germline loops: CDR1 MNHNY, CDR2 SVGAGI (reference sequence). The CDR3 spans 14 residues. The CDR3: CASSEREAYNEQFF. As DNA, the CDR3 is TGTGCCAGCAGCGAGCGGGAGGCCTACAATGAGCAGTTCTTC.

This rearrangement joins TRBV15 to TRBJ1-4, with D hard to call. In germline, CDR1 is LNHNV, CDR2 YYDKDF (reference sequence). Trimming removed 1 base at V and 8 bases at J, with 14 bases between. This CDR3 contains 15 residues. The CDR3 loop reads CATSRAAGIWEKLFF. The CDR3 bases are TGTGCCACCAGCAGAGCCGCGGGAATCTGGGAAAAACTGTTTTTT.

The chain recombines TRBV5-4 with TRBJ2-5, with D possibly matching TRBD2 (6 bases). The CDR3 covers 14 residues. CDR1 and CDR2 (germline): SGHNT, YYREEE (reference sequence). V lost 4 bases, J lost 5 bases, and 15 bases lay in between. The CDR3 protein is CASSALGAGETQYF. CDR3 nucleotide sequence: TGTGCCAGCAGCGCCTTAGGGGCGGGGGAGACCCAGTACTTC.

The CDR3 region is CASSLFKAGPLHTEAFF. In DNA form, the CDR3 reads TGTGCCAGCAGCTTGTTCAAGGCAGGTCCCCTTCACACTGAAGCTTTCTTT. The rearrangement joins TRBV5-6 to TRBJ1-1; D not certain. Germline CDR1 reads SGHDT; CDR2 reads YYEEEE. V lost 1 base to trimming and J lost 3 bases, with 19 bases between them. The CDR3 is 17 amino acids.